The present entry profiles one T cell receptor (beta chain) with its context. This sample is drawn from a study of shared clonotypes between healthy human individuals. Produced via immunoSEQ multiplex PCR; TCRdb's table is partial and in-frame only. The sample has about 1.5 million clones, approximately 98% seen once. Germline CDR1 is SGDLS and CDR2 is YYNGEE. The CDR3 has 19 amino acids. V lost 4 bases, J lost 3 bases, and 28 bases lay in between. Splitting the CD4+ cells yielded a CD45RA+ naive subset and a CD45RA-negative memory subset. The sequenced material came from naive CD4+ T cells sorted from blood. The subset was: CD45RA+ positively selected. The J gene is TRBJ2-5, the V gene TRBV9; D may be TRBD2 (5 bases). This receptor was taken from a man younger than 40 in good health. Here the CDR3 DNA reads TGTGCCAGCAGCTTTTTAATCGGGGTGAATTGGGGTTCCGAAGAGACCCAGTACTTC. Protein sequence: CASSFLIGVNWGSEETQYF.